Presented here are 30 T cell receptor beta chains from one specimen sequenced in a study of PD-1 blockade in classical Hodgkin lymphoma. Here immunoSEQ multiplex PCR was the method, and the copy in TCRdb shows in-frame clones only, minus some. The repertoire holds about 100,000 clones, with approximately 90% as singletons. Brentuximab vedotin exposure varied among the patients, all of whom had relapsed after autologous stem cell transplantation. The sample in question was peripheral blood mononuclear cells (PBMCs), obtained before the second cycle of nivolumab. The source of these receptors is a human donor with classical Hodgkin lymphoma.

The chain joins TRBV9 to TRBJ2-5; D is unresolved. Trimming pared 0 bases from V and 2 bases from J, leaving 8 bases between. Per germline, CDR1 SGDLS and CDR2 YYNGEE. The CDR3 contains 14 residues. The chain's CDR3 is CASSVDPRQETQYF. CDR3 in DNA: TGTGCCAGCAGCGTAGATCCACGACAAGAGACCCAGTACTTC.

This sequence joins TRBV4-1 and TRBJ2-5, with a tentative D call TRBD1 (6 bases). CDR1 is MGHRA and CDR2 is YSYEKL in the germline V gene. The V end lost 0 bases, the J end lost 4 bases, and 9 bases lay between the germline ends. The CDR3 consists of 14 residues. CDR3 sequence reads: CASSQESGVETQYF. CDR3 coding DNA: TGCGCCAGCAGCCAAGAGTCAGGGGTAGAGACCCAGTACTTC.

The gene calls are TRBV19 and TRBJ1-5; the D is unclear. Germline CDR1 reads LNHDA; CDR2 reads SQIVND (reference sequence). Trimming took off 5 bases at V and 0 bases at J, with 14 bases between the two ends. The CDR3 covers 16 residues. In DNA, the CDR3 is TGTGCCAGTAGTGTACTAGGACCTTATAGCAATCAGCCCCAGCATTTT. It codes for CASSVLGPYSNQPQHF.

The chain recombines TRBV7-6 with TRBJ2-2, with 7 bases lining up with TRBD1. V dropped 5 bases and J dropped 4; count of bases not matched to a gene: 10. The CDR3 totals 16 residues. The germline V gene has CDR1 SGHVS and CDR2 FNYEAQ. DNA for the CDR3: TGTGCCAGCAGCCTCGGGACAGCTAGGAGCACCGGGGAGCTGTTTTTT. Translating gives CASSLGTARSTGELFF.

The rearrangement joins TRBV28 to TRBJ2-5, with 11 bases lining up with TRBD1. Unmatched junction bases numbered 7, after V lost 5 bases and J lost 2 bases. Looked up from germline, CDR1 is MDHEN and CDR2 is SYDVKM. The length of the CDR3 is 16 residues. The DNA for the CDR3 is TGTGCCAGCAGTCAAGGGACAGGGGGAGGGCAAGAGACCCAGTACTTC. Translated, it gives CASSQGTGGGQETQYF.

The CDR3 loop reads CASSLEGSRLTGELFF. The CDR3 coding sequence is TGCGCCAGCAGCTTGGAGGGGTCGAGGCTGACCGGGGAGCTGTTTTTT. The rearrangement joins TRBV5-1 to TRBJ2-2, with D possibly being TRBD1 (5 bases). The CDR3 has 16 residues. Germline values: CDR1 SGHRS, CDR2 YFSETQ. With 0 bases removed from V and 5 bases from J, the gap between germline ends came to 14 bases.

The rearrangement joins TRBV19 to TRBJ1-5, with 9 bases matching TRBD1. CDR1 LNHDA and CDR2 SQIVND come from the germline V gene (reference sequence). V was clipped by 3 bases and J by 4 bases; unmatched bases: 7. CDR3 length: 16 residues. CDR3 protein: CASSMGDRVTNQPQHF. CDR3 sequence (DNA): TGTGCCAGTAGTATGGGGGACAGGGTCACAAATCAGCCCCAGCATTTT.

This clone came up once. The rearrangement uses TRBV7-2 and TRBJ1-5, with 7 bases fitting TRBD1. The length of the CDR3 is 15 residues. Germline trimming cut 1 base from V and 3 bases from J; bases unmatched to any gene: 3. Per the germline V gene, CDR1 is SGHTA and CDR2 is FQGNSA. This CDR3 reads CASSLGDRDNQPQHF. In nucleotides, the CDR3 is TGTGCCAGCAGCTTAGGGGACAGAGACAATCAGCCCCAGCATTTT.

This chain connects TRBV2 to TRBJ2-7; possibly TRBD1 for D (6 bases). Trimming pared 3 bases from V and 2 bases from J, leaving 11 bases between. CDR1 and CDR2 (germline): SNHLY, FYNNEI. The CDR3 totals 14 residues. CDR3 residues: CASSDGTPTYEQYF. CDR3 nucleotides: TGTGCCAGCAGTGACGGGACACCCACCTACGAGCAGTACTTC.

The rearrangement links TRBV7-3 to TRBJ2-3; perhaps TRBD2 as D (5 bases). Trimming cost V 0 bases and J 4 bases, with 17 bases left between them. Germline V gives CDR1 SGHTA, CDR2 FQGTGA. This CDR3 spans 17 amino acids. The CDR3, as DNA: TGTGCCAGCAGCTTAACGGGAGCAGGCGATTCCGCAGATACGCAGTATTTT. Its protein is CASSLTGAGDSADTQYF.

The chain has TRBV4-2 and TRBJ1-4; the D gene is possibly TRBD1 (5 bases). Germline assignment: CDR1 LGHNA and CDR2 YNFKEQ. Trimming stripped 4 bases from V and 8 bases from J, with 17 bases between. CDR3 length equals 15 residues. DNA for the CDR3: TGTGCCAGCAGCCGAGCTCCGGGGGATGGAGAAAAACTGTTTTTT. This translates into CASSRAPGDGEKLFF.

This chain connects TRBV2 to TRBJ2-3; no reliable D call. The V gene's germline CDR1 is SNHLY and CDR2 FYNNEI. Trimming removed 3 bases at V and 2 bases at J, with 9 bases between. The CDR3 has 14 amino acids. In DNA, the CDR3 is TGTGCCAGCAGTGATTCTAGGTTCACAGATACGCAGTATTTT. This gives the protein CASSDSRFTDTQYF.

This clone was observed a few times. This rearrangement joins TRBV14 to TRBJ2-7, with D unclear. V was shortened by 1 base and J by 2 bases, with 12 bases between the two germline ends. This CDR3 has 15 amino acids. Looked up from germline, CDR1 is SGHDN and CDR2 is FVKESK. Here the CDR3 DNA reads TGTGCCAGCAGCCAAGTAAATAGAAATACCTACGAGCAGTACTTC. Its translation: CASSQVNRNTYEQYF.

This CDR3 reads CASTDGAGARKLFF. In DNA, the CDR3 is TGTGCCAGCACCGACGGGGCGGGGGCGCGAAAACTGTTTTTT. The gene calls are TRBV6-5 and TRBJ1-4, with a weak D call TRBD1 (6 bases). CDR1 and CDR2 from the germline V gene are MNHEY and SVGAGI. The CDR3 has 14 residues. Trimming left V 7 bases short and J 10 bases short, with 19 bases between.

The chain combines TRBV7-2 with TRBJ1-2; 9 bases align to TRBD1. CDR1 and CDR2 from the germline V gene are SGHTA and FQGNSA. The CDR3 covers 16 residues. V lost 4 bases to trimming and J lost 3 bases; unmatched junction nucleotides: 9. The CDR3 loop reads CASSSAPTGGYYGYTF. CDR3 DNA sequence: TGTGCCAGCAGCTCCGCCCCCACAGGGGGCTACTATGGCTACACCTTC.

The chain recombines TRBV11-3 with TRBJ2-2; unclear D gene. Trimming stripped 3 bases from V and 4 bases from J, with 3 bases between. The CDR3 sequence is 12 residues long. Per the germline V gene, CDR1 is SGHNT and CDR2 is YENEEA. CDR3 protein: CASSLSTGELFF. The CDR3 region has the DNA TGTGCCAGCAGCTTGAGCACCGGGGAGCTGTTTTTT.

This clone was counted a few times. The chain links TRBV5-1 to TRBJ1-6; D is unclear. V was clipped by 0 bases and J by 7 bases, with 8 bases between them. The CDR3 covers 14 residues. CDR1 SGHRS and CDR2 YFSETQ come from the germline V gene. The CDR3 sequence: CASSLGVWNSPLHF. CDR3 in DNA: TGCGCCAGCAGCTTGGGGGTATGGAATTCACCCCTCCACTTT.

The V call is TRBV6-5, the J call TRBJ1-1, with 8 bases aligning to TRBD1. The V and J ends lost 7 bases and 4 bases, in that order; junction bases with no gene match: 8. Germline V CDR1 and CDR2: MNHEY, SVGAGI. The CDR3 length is 14 residues. The CDR3 region has the DNA TGTGCCAGCATGCTGGACAGGGTGGGCACTGAAGCTTTCTTT. Its protein product is CASMLDRVGTEAFF.

The chain is built from TRBV4-1 and TRBJ2-3; 7 positions agree with TRBD2. Looked up from germline, CDR1 is MGHRA and CDR2 is YSYEKL. The J segment lost 1 base and the V segment lost 4 bases, leaving 8 bases of the junction unmatched. The CDR3 sequence is 16 residues long. The CDR3 loop reads CASSPGGGRGTDTQYF. CDR3 nucleotides: TGCGCCAGCAGCCCGGGCGGGGGTCGGGGCACAGATACGCAGTATTTT.

This clone was counted between two and nine times. This chain joins TRBV7-9 and TRBJ2-7; no definite D call. This CDR3 has 14 amino acids. Germline V lookup: CDR1 SEHNR, CDR2 FQNEAQ (reference sequence). Trimming cost V 4 bases and J 6 bases, with 16 bases left between them. CDR3 bases: TGTGCCAGCAGCTCCTTATTCGACATATCCGAGCAGTACTTC. It codes for CASSSLFDISEQYF.

The rearrangement uses TRBV19 and TRBJ2-5; 8 bases align to TRBD1. The J call may be faulty, since TRBJ2-7 better matches the DNA end. Looked up from germline, CDR1 is LNHDA and CDR2 is SQIVND (reference sequence). This CDR3 has 17 amino acids. The chain's CDR3 is CASSLRTADRGSNEQYF. CDR3 in DNA: TGTGCCAGTAGTCTCCGAACCGCCGACAGGGGCTCGAACGAGCAGTACTTC.

The sample holds a few counts of this clone. The chain uses TRBV4-2 and TRBJ2-1; 9 bases match TRBD1. The CDR3 loop spans 15 amino acids. The germline V gene encodes CDR1 LGHNA and CDR2 YNFKEQ. V dropped 8 bases and J dropped 2; count of bases not matched to a gene: 7. CDR3 protein: CASESRQGAYNEQFF. DNA of the CDR3: TGTGCCAGCGAATCCCGACAGGGGGCCTACAATGAGCAGTTCTTC.

This chain uses TRBV19 with TRBJ1-2; possible D gene TRBD1, 6 bases. Trimming stripped 3 bases from V and 6 bases from J, with 20 bases between. The germline gives CDR1 LNHDA, CDR2 SQIVND (reference sequence). The CDR3 is 16 residues long. The CDR3 loop reads CASSMGSRQDGHGYTF. Written as DNA, the CDR3 is TGTGCCAGTAGTATGGGGTCTAGACAGGACGGCCATGGCTACACCTTC.

The CDR3 DNA reads TGTGCCAGTAGTGTAGTCAGCTCTGGAAACACCATATATTTT. This codes for CASSVVSSGNTIYF. V usage is TRBV19 and J usage is TRBJ1-3, with D unresolved. The CDR3 length is 14 residues. Trimming took 5 bases from V and 0 from J, leaving 8 bases between them. Germline CDR1 LNHDA, CDR2 SQIVND (reference sequence). The full variable domain, in which reference TRBV19 and TRBJ1-3 provide the parts outside the CDR3, is DGGITQSPKYLFRKEGQNVTLSCEQNLNHDAMYWYRQDPGQGLRLIYYSQIVNDFQKGDIAEGYSVSREKKESFPLTVTSAQKNPTAFYLCASSVVSSGNTIYFGEGSWLTVV.

The gene calls are TRBV6-5 and TRBJ2-7; D is possibly TRBD2 (6 bases). V lost 6 bases to trimming and J lost 4 bases, with 16 bases between them. Germline V gene data show CDR1 as MNHEY and CDR2 as SVGAGI. The CDR3 runs to 14 residues. The CDR3 DNA follows: TGTGCCAGCAGCCCCCGGAGGGGCCCGTACGAGCAGTACTTC. As protein: CASSPRRGPYEQYF.

This sequence joins TRBV4-2 and TRBJ1-3; D not certain. The V end was cut by 0 bases, the J end by 4 bases, with 13 bases between. There are 16 residues in the CDR3. CDR1 is LGHNA, CDR2 YNFKEQ, per germline. Here the CDR3 DNA reads TGTGCCAGCAGCCAAGATCAGAGCCAGGCGGGAAACACCATATATTTT. Its protein product is CASSQDQSQAGNTIYF.

The J gene is TRBJ2-7, the V gene TRBV5-1; 8 nucleotides line up with TRBD2. The CDR3 loop spans 15 amino acids. J lost 4 bases, V lost 4 bases, and 10 bases had no gene match. CDR1 and CDR2 (germline): SGHRS, YFSETQ. CDR3 DNA sequence: TGCGCCAGCAGCCCGAGCGGGGGAGGTGGGTACGAGCAGTACTTC. Translation: CASSPSGGGGYEQYF.

The V and J genes are TRBV11-3 and TRBJ2-1, with 8 bases identical to TRBD2. V lost 3 bases to trimming and J lost 2 bases; unmatched junction nucleotides: 3. CDR3 size: 15 residues. Germline loops: CDR1 SGHNT, CDR2 YENEEA. CDR3 sequence: CASSFGGATYNEQFF. The DNA for the CDR3 is TGTGCCAGCAGCTTCGGGGGGGCCACCTACAATGAGCAGTTCTTC.

The V call is TRBV29-1, the J call TRBJ2-1, with 8 nucleotides matching TRBD1. The V and J ends lost 4 bases and 5 bases, in that order; junction bases with no gene match: 13. The CDR3 is 16 amino acids. Germline values: CDR1 SQVTM, CDR2 ANQGSEA. The CDR3 here is CSVGQWDRISDNEQFF. The CDR3 coding sequence is TGCAGCGTTGGGCAGTGGGACAGGATTTCGGACAATGAGCAGTTCTTC.

J is TRBJ2-3 and V is TRBV11-2, with a weak D call TRBD2 (6 bases). The CDR3 runs to 15 residues. V was trimmed by 4 bases and J by 1 base, leaving 12 bases between them. Germline assignment: CDR1 SGHAT and CDR2 FQNNGV. The CDR3 region has the DNA TGTGCCAGCAGCTCCCGCACGGGGGGCACAGATACGCAGTATTTT. Translating gives CASSSRTGGTDTQYF. The full variable domain, rest sourced from reference TRBV11-2 and TRBJ2-3, is EAGVAQSPRYKIIEKRQSVAFWCNPISGHATLYWYQQILGQGPKLLIQFQNNGVVDDSQLPKDRFSAERLKGVDSTLKIQPAKLEDSAVYLCASSSRTGGTDTQYFGPGTRLTVL.